These 30 T cell receptor beta chains originate from one sample sequenced in a study of blood T cell repertoires in COVID-19. The table came from immunoSEQ multiplex PCR; TCRdb's copy has only in-frame clones and leaves some out. The sample carries under 150,000 clones, approximately 80% recorded once. The sequenced sample consisted of peripheral blood. All receptors derive from a woman older than 75 with acute or convalescent COVID-19.

This chain uses TRBV11-2 with TRBJ2-1; TRBD1 matches at 10 bases. V shed 4 bases and J 5 bases; nucleotides not matched to a gene: 11. Germline-derived CDR1 and CDR2 are SGHAT and FQNNGV. CDR3 length: 17 residues. The CDR3 spells CASSSAWGQGINNEQFF. CDR3 coding DNA: TGTGCCAGCAGCTCGGCCTGGGGACAGGGGATAAACAATGAGCAGTTCTTC.

The J gene is TRBJ1-3, the V gene TRBV4-1, with no clear D. This CDR3 is 17 amino acids long. CDR1 MGHRA and CDR2 YSYEKL come from the germline V gene. V lost 4 bases and J 0 bases, leaving 16 bases between the germline ends. CDR3 DNA sequence: TGCGCCAGCAGCCCTCGCGCGGGAGCCCGCTCTGGAAACACCATATATTTT. It yields the protein CASSPRAGARSGNTIYF.

This chain connects TRBV28 to TRBJ2-7, with 10 bases lining up with TRBD1. Germline values: CDR1 MDHEN, CDR2 SYDVKM. V gave up 6 bases and J gave up 6 bases; unmatched junction bases: 11. The CDR3 runs to 15 residues. The CDR3 here is CASSIPTGGPIEQYF. The CDR3 DNA reads as TGTGCCAGCAGCATACCGACAGGGGGCCCGATCGAGCAGTACTTC.

The chain employs TRBV27 and TRBJ1-6; the D is unclear. CDR1 and CDR2 (germline): MNHEY, SMNVEV (reference sequence). The CDR3 sequence is 16 residues long. Trimming removed 5 bases from V and 3 bases from J, with 14 bases in between. CDR3 region: CASSPTDKLYNSPLHF. In DNA form, the CDR3 reads TGTGCCAGCAGTCCCACTGACAAGCTCTATAATTCACCCCTCCACTTT.

This chain connects TRBV15 to TRBJ2-5, with 9 nucleotides matching TRBD2. Trimming took 0 bases from V and 2 from J; bases not matched to a gene: 7. This CDR3 comprises 17 residues. Looked up from germline, CDR1 is LNHNV and CDR2 is YYDKDF (reference sequence). The CDR3 loop reads CATSRDGSGGTQETQYF. Written as DNA, the CDR3 is TGTGCCACCAGCAGAGATGGAAGCGGGGGGACTCAAGAGACCCAGTACTTC.

V is TRBV29-1 and J is TRBJ2-3; D gene ambiguous. Germline V gene data show CDR1 as SQVTM and CDR2 as ANQGSEA. The CDR3 consists of 12 residues. V shed 1 base and J shed 5 bases, with 7 bases lying between them. The chain's CDR3 is CSVEVPGDTQYF. CDR3 nucleotide sequence: TGCAGCGTTGAAGTCCCGGGAGATACGCAGTATTTT.

The chain links TRBV19 to TRBJ1-1, with D unclear. This CDR3 is built from 17 residues. Trimming removed 7 bases at V and 0 bases at J, with 21 bases between. The V gene's germline CDR1 is LNHDA and CDR2 SQIVND (reference sequence). CDR3 loop: CASNPRSRYKVNTEAFF. The CDR3 DNA sequence: TGTGCCAGTAACCCTCGGTCCAGGTATAAAGTGAACACTGAAGCTTTCTTT.

This chain joins TRBV28 and TRBJ2-1; 9 positions agree with TRBD2. The V gene's germline CDR1 is MDHEN and CDR2 SYDVKM. J lost 5 bases, V lost 7 bases, and 9 bases had no gene match. The CDR3 consists of 15 residues. CDR3: CASILAGAPDNEQFF. The CDR3 DNA is TGTGCCAGCATCTTAGCGGGAGCCCCCGACAATGAGCAGTTCTTC.

The chain links TRBV10-3 to TRBJ2-7; D might be TRBD1 (6 bases). This CDR3 has 14 residues. V was pared by 3 bases and J by 5 bases, with 14 bases between. CDR1 is ENHRY, CDR2 SYGVKD, per germline. The CDR3 loop is CAISETGSGDEQYF. CDR3 coding DNA: TGTGCCATCAGTGAAACTGGGTCAGGGGACGAGCAGTACTTC.

The chain carries TRBV27 and TRBJ2-1; D perhaps matches TRBD2 (5 bases). The V gene's germline CDR1 is MNHEY and CDR2 SMNVEV (reference sequence). Trimming removed 5 bases at V and 8 bases at J, with 7 bases between. CDR3 length: 11 residues. The CDR3 coding sequence is TGTGCCAGCAGTAACGGGGATGAGCAGTTCTTC. Amino acids: CASSNGDEQFF.

V usage is TRBV9 and J usage is TRBJ1-1; a weak D match, TRBD1 (6 bases). Germline V CDR1 and CDR2: SGDLS, YYNGEE. This CDR3 contains 15 residues. Deletions cut 4 bases from V and 6 bases from J, with 19 bases between. CDR3 in DNA: TGTGCCAGCAGCCCCCGGGGGGGCATAGGAGCTGAAGCTTTCTTT. It yields the protein CASSPRGGIGAEAFF.

The rearrangement uses TRBV28 and TRBJ1-4; 9 nucleotides line up with TRBD1. This CDR3 is built from 13 residues. J gave up 7 bases and V 8 bases, and 5 bases lay outside the gene matches. The germline V gene has CDR1 MDHEN and CDR2 SYDVKM. The DNA of the CDR3 is TGTGCCAGCCGGGACAGGGCACGTGAAAAACTGTTTTTT. Amino acids: CASRDRAREKLFF.

V usage is TRBV5-4 and J usage is TRBJ2-2; 9 bases are a match to TRBD1. The germline gives CDR1 SGHNT, CDR2 YYREEE (reference sequence). After removal of 3 bases from V and 6 bases from J, the junction contained 6 bases not matched to a gene. This CDR3 is built from 15 residues. CDR3 sequence reads: CASSSRDRAPGELFF. The CDR3 nucleotides read TGTGCCAGCAGCTCCCGGGACAGGGCTCCCGGGGAGCTGTTTTTT.

The chain employs TRBV5-4 and TRBJ2-1; D perhaps matches TRBD2 (6 bases). Germline CDR1 is SGHNT and CDR2 is YYREEE (reference sequence). The V and J ends lost 3 bases and 6 bases respectively, with 19 bases between them. The CDR3 is 16 residues long. In DNA, the CDR3 is TGTGCCAGCAGCTCTGACGGGACTCGGGTCCCCAATGAGCAGTTCTTC. Amino acid sequence: CASSSDGTRVPNEQFF.

The chain employs TRBV11-1 and TRBJ2-1; D not resolved. V lost 1 base and J 2 bases, leaving 3 bases between the germline ends. Germline loops: CDR1 SGHAT, CDR2 FQDESV (reference sequence). The length of the CDR3 is 13 residues. CDR3 sequence: CASSLDTYNEQFF. Here the CDR3 DNA reads TGTGCCAGCAGCTTAGACACCTACAATGAGCAGTTCTTC.

The rearrangement uses TRBV9 and TRBJ2-1; 8 bases match TRBD2. Germline loops: CDR1 SGDLS, CDR2 YYNGEE. The CDR3 has 15 amino acids. Trimming removed 0 bases from V and 8 bases from J; junction bases left unmatched: 7. CDR3 residues: CASSVGSGGFDEQFF. CDR3 nucleotide sequence: TGTGCCAGCAGCGTAGGGAGCGGGGGTTTCGATGAGCAGTTCTTC.

The chain employs TRBV4-1 and TRBJ2-5, with TRBD2 identical over 11 bases. Germline V gives CDR1 MGHRA, CDR2 YSYEKL. V lost 4 bases, J lost 1 base, and 2 bases stayed unmatched. The CDR3 runs to 15 residues. The CDR3 DNA follows: TGCGCCAGCAGCCCGGGACTAGCGGTCCAAGAGACCCAGTACTTC. Its protein is CASSPGLAVQETQYF.

Note on this clone: Other nucleotide sequences in the sample specify the same CDR3. The gene calls are TRBV19 and TRBJ2-2; D ambiguous. Trimming cost V 1 base and J 4 bases, with 7 bases left between them. CDR1 LNHDA and CDR2 SQIVND come from the germline V gene (reference sequence). The CDR3 contains 14 residues. The CDR3 here is CASSIARGTGELFF. The CDR3 DNA sequence: TGTGCCAGTAGTATAGCGCGCGGCACCGGGGAGCTGTTTTTT. Using reference TRBV19 and TRBJ2-2 for the parts outside the CDR3, the full variable domain is DGGITQSPKYLFRKEGQNVTLSCEQNLNHDAMYWYRQDPGQGLRLIYYSQIVNDFQKGDIAEGYSVSREKKESFPLTVTSAQKNPTAFYLCASSIARGTGELFFGEGSRLTVL.

The chain has TRBV28 and TRBJ1-2, with D maybe TRBD1 (5 bases). The germline V gene encodes CDR1 MDHEN and CDR2 SYDVKM. V was pared by 5 bases and J by 7 bases, with 11 bases between. The length of the CDR3 is 12 residues. The CDR3 protein is CASSPRQIGYTF. DNA of the CDR3: TGTGCCAGCAGTCCGAGACAGATTGGCTACACCTTC.

The chain carries TRBV29-1 and TRBJ2-5; D gene unclear. Germline V gives CDR1 SQVTM, CDR2 ANQGSEA. The CDR3 has 12 amino acids. V lost 7 bases to trimming and J lost 4 bases, with 13 bases between them. CDR3 in DNA: TGCAGCGCAGCGAGAGTAGGAGAGACCCAGTACTTC. This translates into CSAARVGETQYF.

The CDR3 here is CASSLLPGRGGELFF. The CDR3 DNA is TGTGCCAGCAGTCTTCTTCCAGGGCGGGGCGGGGAGCTGTTTTTT. The J gene is TRBJ2-2, the V gene TRBV6-2 or TRBV6-3; D possibly corresponds to TRBD2 (6 bases). Trimming stripped 5 bases from V and 7 bases from J, with 17 bases between. The CDR3 contains 15 residues. The germline gives CDR1 MNHEY, CDR2 SVGEGT.

This rearrangement joins TRBV7-3 to TRBJ2-7; D call uncertain. Trimming took 6 bases from V and 4 from J, leaving 16 bases between them. Per the germline V gene, CDR1 is SGHTA and CDR2 is FQGTGA. The CDR3 runs 14 residues. CDR3 protein: CASSREIPPYEQYF. CDR3 bases: TGTGCCAGCAGTCGAGAAATACCCCCTTACGAGCAGTACTTC.

This sequence joins TRBV28 and TRBJ2-7; possible D gene TRBD1, 6 bases. Germline loops: CDR1 MDHEN, CDR2 SYDVKM. V dropped 2 bases and J dropped 0 bases, with 14 bases sitting between them. There are 16 residues in the CDR3. CDR3: CASSLHRAFSSYEQYF. The CDR3 nucleotides are TGTGCCAGCAGTTTACACAGGGCCTTTTCCTCCTACGAGCAGTACTTC.

The CDR3 reads CASSPPGAGDYEQYF. CDR3 DNA sequence: TGCGCCAGCAGCCCCCCCGGAGCGGGAGACTACGAGCAGTACTTC. The V gene is TRBV4-1, the J gene TRBJ2-7, with TRBD2 matching 8 bases. After removal of 4 bases from V and 3 bases from J, the junction contained 8 bases not matched to a gene. Germline loops: CDR1 MGHRA, CDR2 YSYEKL. This CDR3 has 15 residues.

This clone showed up just a few times. This chain links TRBV5-5 with TRBJ1-6; no clear D. The germline gives CDR1 SGHKS, CDR2 YYEKEE (reference sequence). The CDR3 is made up of 16 amino acids. Trimming shortened V by 0 bases and J by 7 bases, and 14 bases separated the two germline ends. CDR3 coding DNA: TGTGCCAGCAGCTTGGGGGCGGGGTTCGACAATTCACCCCTCCACTTT. It codes for CASSLGAGFDNSPLHF.

The chain has TRBV2 and TRBJ1-2, with TRBD1 identical over 9 bases. The CDR3 loop spans 15 amino acids. V lost 7 bases and J lost 8; bases outside the gene matches: 14. Germline V lookup: CDR1 SNHLY, CDR2 FYNNEI. The CDR3 protein is CASKGQGQFLGGYTF. CDR3 coding DNA: TGTGCCAGCAAGGGACAGGGACAGTTTTTGGGCGGCTACACCTTC.

The chain recombines TRBV20-1 with TRBJ1-2, with TRBD1 matching 7 bases. CDR3 length: 13 residues. Per germline, CDR1 DFQATT and CDR2 SNEGSKA (reference sequence). The ends lost 3 bases at V and 3 bases at J; junction bases unmatched: 4. CDR3 in amino acids: CSASVGQDYGYTF. The CDR3 coding sequence is TGCAGTGCTAGTGTTGGACAGGACTATGGCTACACCTTC.

The chain combines TRBV18 with TRBJ1-4, with D possibly TRBD1 on 5 matching bases. Per the germline V gene, CDR1 is KGHSH and CDR2 is LQKENI. V was cut by 2 bases and J by 0 bases, with 7 bases left in between. This CDR3 has 15 residues. This chain's CDR3 is CASSPRGSTNEKLFF. The CDR3 DNA reads as TGTGCCAGCTCACCAAGGGGATCAACTAATGAAAAACTGTTTTTT.

The CDR3 sequence is CASSQSPGYDNEQFF. The CDR3 bases are TGTGCCAGCAGCCAATCACCAGGGTATGACAATGAGCAGTTCTTC. This rearrangement joins TRBV16 to TRBJ2-1, with D maybe TRBD1 (5 bases). Germline V lookup: CDR1 KGHSY, CDR2 FQNENV. There are 15 residues in the CDR3. The ends were cut back, 0 bases at V and 5 bases at J, with 11 bases in the middle.

The V gene is TRBV7-2, the J gene TRBJ2-5; 10 bases fit TRBD1. With V trimmed by 1 base and J by 4 bases, 6 bases remained unmatched. CDR1 is SGHTA, CDR2 FQGNSA, per germline. The CDR3 length is 16 residues. Here the CDR3 DNA reads TGTGCCAGCAGCTTAGAGTGGGGACAGGGGTTAGAGACCCAGTACTTC. It yields the protein CASSLEWGQGLETQYF.